These 27 T cell receptor beta chains were sequenced from one sample in a study of cytomegalovirus exposure and HLA in healthy donors. PCR involved 60 Vbeta and 13 Jbeta primers. Clones were sequenced by immunoSEQ multiplex PCR, and TCRdb holds only the in-frame ones, with some missing. The sample data list under 200,000 clones. Sample: PBMCs. These TCRs come from a woman aged 18-30 years in good health and CMV-seropositive.

The V and J genes are TRBV30 and TRBJ1-1; D is uncertain. Per germline, CDR1 GTSNPN and CDR2 SVGIG (reference sequence). V lost 0 bases and J 3 bases, leaving 14 bases between the germline ends. The CDR3 loop spans 15 amino acids. The chain's CDR3 is CAWSVLSGSDTEAFF. The CDR3 DNA sequence: TGTGCCTGGAGTGTACTTTCGGGGTCTGACACTGAAGCTTTCTTT.

The V gene is TRBV4-2, the J gene TRBJ1-2; TRBD1 matches at 8 bases. This CDR3 is 17 amino acids long. Germline V lookup: CDR1 LGHNA, CDR2 YNFKEQ. The V segment lost 4 bases and the J segment 7 bases; nucleotides outside the gene matches: 17. The CDR3 nucleotides are TGTGCCAGCAGCCGCGAACAGGGGGTTGTCGGCCAGGGTGGCTACACCTTC. Translation gives CASSREQGVVGQGGYTF.

The CDR3 here is CASSSWTGMSDTEAFF. CDR3 nucleotide sequence: TGTGCCAGCTCATCTTGGACAGGGATGTCTGACACTGAAGCTTTCTTT. This chain uses TRBV18 with TRBJ1-1; 8 bases are shared with TRBD1. J was trimmed by 3 bases and V by 5 bases; bases with no gene match: 11. This CDR3 contains 16 residues. The germline V gene encodes CDR1 KGHSH and CDR2 LQKENI.

The rearrangement joins TRBV4-2 to TRBJ1-1; D remains unclear. Per the germline V gene, CDR1 is LGHNA and CDR2 is YNFKEQ. The length of the CDR3 is 18 residues. The V end was cut by 0 bases, the J end by 0 bases, with 17 bases between. CDR3 protein: CASSQDPPGRHMNTEAFF. The CDR3 DNA is TGTGCCAGCAGCCAAGACCCCCCAGGCAGACACATGAACACTGAAGCTTTCTTT.

The chain recombines TRBV29-1 with TRBJ2-1, with 10 bases that match TRBD2. V lost 6 bases and J lost 8; bases outside the gene matches: 13. The germline CDR1 and CDR2 sequences are SQVTM and ANQGSEA. The CDR3 consists of 15 residues. The CDR3 is CSVDRAGGPIDEQFF. In DNA, the CDR3 is TGCAGCGTAGATAGAGCGGGAGGGCCTATCGATGAGCAGTTCTTC.

Of note for this clone: Other DNA sequences in the sample encode the same CDR3. The V call is TRBV28, the J call TRBJ2-5, with 9 bases matching TRBD1. The CDR3 spans 14 residues. V was pared by 6 bases and J by 4 bases, with 6 bases of the junction left unmatched. The germline V gene encodes CDR1 MDHEN and CDR2 SYDVKM. CDR3 nucleotides: TGTGCCAGCAGAGCAACAGGGGGCGGAGAGACCCAGTACTTC. Translation gives CASRATGGGETQYF.

The chain has TRBV5-1 and TRBJ2-1, with TRBD2 as a possible D gene (6 bases). This CDR3 contains 16 residues. The ends were cut back, 4 bases at V and 3 bases at J, with 17 bases in the middle. Germline V gene sequence: CDR1 SGHRS, CDR2 YFSETQ. The DNA for the CDR3 is TGCGCCAGCAGCCCTTACGGCGGGAACTTCTACAATGAGCAGTTCTTC. Translation: CASSPYGGNFYNEQFF. Using reference TRBV5-1 and TRBJ2-1 for the parts outside the CDR3, the full variable domain is KAGVTQTPRYLIKTRGQQVTLSCSPISGHRSVSWYQQTPGQGLQFLFEYFSETQRNKGNFPGRFSGRQFSNSRSEMNVSTLELGDSALYLCASSPYGGNFYNEQFFGPGTRLTVL.

This rearrangement joins TRBV10-1 to TRBJ1-5; TRBD1 aligns across 8 bases. CDR3 length: 14 residues. CDR1 and CDR2 from the germline V gene are WNHNN and SYGVQD (reference sequence). The V and J ends lost 4 bases and 7 bases, in that order; junction bases with no gene match: 6. CDR3 sequence (DNA): TGCGCCAGCAGTGTCGGGACAGGACCCCAGCCCCAGCATTTT. Translated, it gives CASSVGTGPQPQHF.

J is TRBJ1-4 and V is TRBV5-1, with D possibly being TRBD1 (6 bases). The CDR3 contains 18 residues. Germline lookup yields CDR1 SGHRS and CDR2 YFSETQ. V was shortened by 0 bases and J by 7 bases, with 22 bases between the two germline ends. CDR3 coding DNA: TGCGCCAGCAGCTTGGCTGGGACAAGTCATACAACTTCTGAAAAACTGTTTTTT. Its protein product is CASSLAGTSHTTSEKLFF.

This chain connects TRBV18 to TRBJ1-5; no definite D call. The V gene's germline CDR1 is KGHSH and CDR2 LQKENI. Trimming shortened V by 6 bases and J by 0 bases, and 9 bases separated the two germline ends. There are 14 residues in the CDR3. CDR3 in amino acids: CASSLGVSNQPQHF. The DNA of the CDR3 is TGTGCCAGCTCCTTAGGAGTTAGCAATCAGCCCCAGCATTTT.

The chain links TRBV29-1 to TRBJ1-5, with 9 bases matching TRBD1. The trim removed 1 base at V and 2 bases at J, leaving 9 bases unmatched. The CDR3 spans 17 residues. Germline CDR1 and CDR2: SQVTM and ANQGSEA. In nucleotides, the CDR3 is TGCAGCGTTGAAGCGGGACAGGGACCTTTGGGCAATCAGCCCCAGCATTTT. Residues: CSVEAGQGPLGNQPQHF.

The J gene is TRBJ1-2, the V gene TRBV30; the match to TRBD1 covers 10 bases. The V gene end was trimmed by 1 base and the J gene end by 7 bases; junction bases not matched to a gene: 12. The CDR3 loop spans 16 amino acids. Germline V lookup: CDR1 GTSNPN, CDR2 SVGIG (reference sequence). CDR3 protein: CAWSERAGQGSTGYTF. Written as DNA, the CDR3 is TGTGCCTGGAGTGAGAGGGCGGGACAGGGGTCGACTGGCTACACCTTC.

The chain carries TRBV7-8 and TRBJ1-5, with a tentative D call TRBD1 (5 bases). V was cut by 5 bases and J by 0 bases, with 11 bases left in between. The length of the CDR3 is 15 residues. Looked up from germline, CDR1 is SGHVS and CDR2 is FQNEAQ. CDR3 sequence reads: CASSIDSYSNQPQHF. CDR3 DNA sequence: TGTGCCAGCAGCATCGACAGCTATAGCAATCAGCCCCAGCATTTT.

The chain links TRBV6-1 to TRBJ2-5; TRBD1 agrees at 7 bases. The CDR3 spans 14 residues. V dropped 6 bases and J dropped 1; count of bases not matched to a gene: 5. The germline CDR1 and CDR2 sequences are MNHNS and SASEGT. CDR3 DNA sequence: TGTGCCAGCAGGCAGGGACAGTCCCAAGAGACCCAGTACTTC. Translating gives CASRQGQSQETQYF.

The CDR3 loop is CASRRQGVYEQYF. CDR3 sequence (DNA): TGTGCCAGCAGGAGACAGGGGGTTTACGAGCAGTACTTC. The chain carries TRBV6-5 and TRBJ2-7; 9 nucleotides align to TRBD1. The CDR3 runs 13 residues. Germline V lookup: CDR1 MNHEY, CDR2 SVGAGI. V was pared by 6 bases and J by 4 bases, with 4 bases of the junction left unmatched.

The chain carries TRBV5-1 and TRBJ2-7; tentatively, D is TRBD2 (6 bases). The V gene's germline CDR1 is SGHRS and CDR2 YFSETQ. The CDR3 totals 15 residues. The V gene lost 3 bases and the J gene lost 0 bases, with 13 bases spanning the gap. CDR3 loop: CASSSYGTYSYEQYF. The CDR3 DNA follows: TGCGCCAGCAGCTCTTACGGGACTTACTCCTACGAGCAGTACTTC.

The chain links TRBV15 to TRBJ2-5; a weak D match, TRBD1 (6 bases). The CDR3 loop spans 17 amino acids. Trimming shortened V by 2 bases and J by 5 bases, and 21 bases separated the two germline ends. Germline CDR1 and CDR2: LNHNV and YYDKDF (reference sequence). DNA of the CDR3: TGTGCCACCAGCAGACCCCCGGGACAAGCCCGTGTGGAGACCCAGTACTTC. Protein product: CATSRPPGQARVETQYF. Combining the CDR3 with reference TRBV15 and TRBJ2-5 gives the whole variable domain DAMVIQNPRYQVTQFGKPVTLSCSQTLNHNVMYWYQQKSSQAPKLLFHYYDKDFNNEADTPDNFQSRRPNTSFCFLDIRSPGLGDTAMYLCATSRPPGQARVETQYFGPGTRLLVL.

The rearrangement links TRBV7-6 to TRBJ2-5, with 7 bases aligning to TRBD2. Judging by the DNA end, TRBJ2-7 fits better; the J call may be wrong. The CDR3 is 13 residues long. Germline CDR1 is SGHVS and CDR2 is FNYEAQ. For the CDR3, the DNA is TGTGCCAGCAGCTTGGCGGGAGCGTCCGAGCAGTACTTC. Amino acids: CASSLAGASEQYF.

The chain recombines TRBV5-5 with TRBJ1-3; a weak D match, TRBD1 (5 bases). The CDR3 runs 15 residues. V lost 0 bases and J 2 bases, leaving 9 bases between the germline ends. Germline values: CDR1 SGHKS, CDR2 YYEKEE (reference sequence). The CDR3 here is CASSLDGTPGNTIYF. The CDR3 region has the DNA TGTGCCAGCAGCTTGGATGGGACTCCTGGAAACACCATATATTTT.

V is TRBV14 and J is TRBJ2-3, with D possibly matching TRBD1 (5 bases). V lost 0 bases and J lost 3, with 10 bases in between. Per the germline V gene, CDR1 is SGHDN and CDR2 is FVKESK. This CDR3 has 15 residues. This CDR3 reads CASSQEAGLTDTQYF. CDR3 nucleotides: TGTGCCAGCAGCCAAGAGGCAGGGTTGACAGATACGCAGTATTTT.

The chain links TRBV29-1 to TRBJ1-1; 7 bases map to TRBD1. Per germline, CDR1 SQVTM and CDR2 ANQGSEA. V shed 7 bases, J shed 1 base, and the junction held 15 bases outside the gene matches. This CDR3 is built from 16 residues. CDR3 protein: CSARDSLVPWNTEAFF. CDR3 nucleotides: TGCAGCGCTCGGGACAGCTTAGTACCTTGGAACACTGAAGCTTTCTTT.

The gene calls are TRBV7-3 and TRBJ2-3; 11 bases line up with TRBD2. Germline V gene lookup returns CDR1 SGHTA and CDR2 FQGTGA. With 4 bases clipped from V and 3 bases from J, the junction kept 6 bases outside the gene matches. This CDR3 comprises 16 residues. The CDR3 coding sequence is TGTGCCAGCAGCTATTTAGCGGGGGGGCGAACAGATACGCAGTATTTT. The encoded protein is CASSYLAGGRTDTQYF.

The chain uses TRBV6-5 and TRBJ2-1; the match to TRBD2 covers 10 bases. This CDR3 contains 16 residues. J was trimmed by 7 bases and V by 4 bases; bases with no gene match: 10. Germline CDR1 reads MNHEY; CDR2 reads SVGAGI. The CDR3 region is CASSSISGGAGNEQFF. The CDR3 bases are TGTGCCAGCAGTTCAATCAGCGGGGGGGCAGGGAATGAGCAGTTCTTC.

The CDR3 DNA follows: TGTGCCAAGCGTACCGCGGATACGCAGTATTTT. Translating gives CAKRTADTQYF. This chain joins TRBV2 and TRBJ2-3; D is uncertain. The CDR3 is 11 amino acids. CDR1 SNHLY and CDR2 FYNNEI come from the germline V gene. With 10 bases removed from V and 6 bases from J, the gap between germline ends came to 11 bases.

V usage is TRBV5-1 and J usage is TRBJ2-7; 8 bases agree with TRBD1. The CDR3 is made up of 15 amino acids. Germline V gene lookup returns CDR1 SGHRS and CDR2 YFSETQ. After removal of 3 bases from V and 4 bases from J, the junction contained 9 bases not matched to a gene. CDR3 nucleotide sequence: TGCGCCAGCAGCTCCGGACAGGGCCTGGGGTACGAGCAGTACTTC. It encodes CASSSGQGLGYEQYF.

The rearrangement uses TRBV19 and TRBJ2-5; 9 bases are a match to TRBD2. Germline CDR1 and CDR2: LNHDA and SQIVND (reference sequence). This CDR3 is built from 16 residues. V shed 5 bases, J shed 5 bases, and the junction held 12 bases outside the gene matches. CDR3 nucleotides: TGTGCCAGTAGTGCCCAGGGAGCGGGGGGATGGGAGACCCAGTACTTC. Translation gives CASSAQGAGGWETQYF.

V usage is TRBV19 and J usage is TRBJ1-5; weak D call: TRBD1 (6 bases). CDR1 LNHDA and CDR2 SQIVND come from the germline V gene (reference sequence). This CDR3 has 15 residues. Trimming pared 3 bases from V and 8 bases from J, leaving 17 bases between. This CDR3 reads CASSMGRQGLEPQHF. CDR3 coding DNA: TGTGCCAGTAGTATGGGTCGGCAGGGGCTTGAGCCCCAGCATTTT.